This TCR beta chain stems from a study of shared clonotypes between healthy human individuals (dated by TCRdb to 2018 to 2020). With respect to the entire study: The cohort comprised two women and a few men aged 18 to 49 years. Per donor, three plates each were used for CD4 naive and CD4 memory, two for CD8 naive, and one for CD8 memory. Different laboratories and diverse techniques were used to prepare libraries and sequence TCR repertoires, to increase sequencing depth and limit assay-specific biases. Per donor, leukapheresis produced somewhere between about 0.94 and 10 billion PBMCs. To estimate repertoire size and how much clonotypes are shared between individuals, the study performed deep sequencing of blood TCR repertoires from roughly five healthy adults. Points the paper makes about the study in general: Estimated clonotype richness was generally larger for naive than for memory subsets. Pairwise subsampling indicated that sequencing depth was expected to affect the degree of clonotype sharing among donors. Around 5.4% of naive CD4, 3.5% of naive CD8, roughly 2.4% of memory CD4, and more than 0.35% of memory CD8 clonotypes were shared across several donors. Higher generation probabilities were observed for clonotypes shared by all four sorted-subset donors than for non-shared clonotypes. Because the study included a small number of donors, the genetic and exposure-history diversity represented was limited. Sampling was restricted to blood, and TCR repertoires in tissue are likely to differ from TCR repertoires in blood. Rarefaction of sorted-subset datasets indicated incomplete sequencing despite the large sequencing depth.

On this clone itself: Its specific antigen is unknown. There are no base qualities to consult, and no much larger clone falls within one base.

Donors were healthy HIV-negative adults with no recently reported acute infections or vaccinations. Every donor was a Caucasian adult living in Nashville, Tennessee, USA. CD4+ T cells were enriched by magnetic negative selection, after which naive cells were positively selected on CD45RA and the negative fraction was taken as the memory subset. Blood was collected by leukapheresis, and PBMCs were isolated by Ficoll-Histopaque density gradient centrifugation and then cryopreserved in liquid nitrogen vapor phase. Analytical flow cytometry was used to check the purity and quantity of each magnetically sorted T cell population. Genomic DNA was isolated from every sorted fraction and measured by UV absorbance on a Nanodrop 2000c. Using the deep immunoSEQ assay, TCR CDR3 regions were amplified from genomic DNA by multiplex PCR. Extracted genomic DNA from each cell subset was distributed evenly across all wells of several immunoSEQ 96-well plates, and each plate was treated as a replicate. For sorted subsets, 200 ng of genomic DNA, equivalent to some 33,000 T cell genomes, went into each replicate PCR. Purified libraries were measured with a Qubit 3.0 fluorometer, size-checked on a Bioanalyzer 2100, and measured again with the KAPA Library Quantification kit. Every immunoSEQ 96-well plate was sequenced on a dedicated single-read 150-cycle Illumina NextSeq 550 flow cell. The authors processed their data as follows. Because only junctional sequences without quality scores were contained in the immunoSEQ output, filtering matching that applied to full-length reads could not be performed. To assign V/J genes and CDR3, sequences were annotated using PyIR, a Python wrapper for IgBLAST v1.9, with IMGT germline references. Any read was removed if the V/J assignment was weak (E-value above 1e-6), the CDR3 was missing, or the read contained stop codons, out-of-frame junctions, or ambiguous translated residues. V3J clonotypes were defined as sequences sharing an identical inferred V gene, J gene, and CDR3 amino acid sequence. Percentage overlap between repertoires was calculated by dividing the number of shared unique clonotypes by the size of the smaller repertoire. Richness of each repertoire was evaluated using RTK rarefaction, the Chao1 estimator, and Recon v2.1 estimates of unobserved clonotypes. OLGA was used to compute generation probabilities for all TCRbeta clonotypes that the gDNA method yielded from a few donors. TCRdb mirrors the immuneACCESS table, restricted to in-frame sequences. Some clones are absent from its copies; in checked studies, under half trace to an unresolved V gene, and the reason for the others is unknown. V, J and clone size were drawn from that table, and D and trimming were deduced from the DNA. The sample table shows more than 2,000,000 clones, and approximately 92% are seen once. About 0.13% of the sample comes from the top ten.

V drops 4 bases and J drops 4 bases, leaving 14 bases in between. The CDR3 starts with the cysteine, ends with the phenylalanine, and has 15 residues. The sequence is cut down to CDR3 DNA, 45 bases in frame from base 1. The CDR1 and CDR2 encoded by the germline V gene are MDHEN and SYDVKM. The sequenced material came from naive CD4+ T cells sorted from blood. Interpreted using the paper, the cell subset or site label stands for: CD45RA+ positively selected. This clonotype was sampled from a man aged 18 to 35 in good health. This receptor chain uses TRBV28 and TRBJ1-3; the D segment could be TRBD1, given 5 matching bases. The CDR3 protein: CASSSPRGAGNTIYF. The base sequence is TGTGCCAGCAGTTCGCCGAGGGGAGCCGGAAACACCATATATTTT.